A single sample is the source of the 6 T cell receptor beta chains below, sequenced in a study of blood T cell repertoires in COVID-19. Repertoires were generated with immunoSEQ multiplex PCR, while TCRdb's copy carries only in-frame clones and drops some. The sample records 300,000 or so clones, about 89% being singletons. Material: peripheral blood. Receptor source: a man younger than 35 who had recovered from COVID-19.

The gene calls are TRBV19 and TRBJ2-5; 7 bases are shared with TRBD1. V lost 3 bases and J lost 5; bases outside the gene matches: 9. Germline CDR1 reads LNHDA; CDR2 reads SQIVND (reference sequence). The CDR3 spans 15 residues. CDR3: CASSIYRGYRETQYF. The CDR3 nucleotides are TGTGCCAGTAGTATTTACAGGGGTTATCGTGAGACCCAGTACTTC.

The chain employs TRBV2 and TRBJ2-1; D is possibly TRBD2 (6 bases). Between the trimmed V and J ends, which lost 4 bases and 4 bases, there was a span of 11 bases. From germline, CDR1 is SNHLY and CDR2 FYNNEI. This CDR3 spans 14 amino acids. The CDR3 reads CASSGGDPYNEQFF. The CDR3 DNA reads as TGTGCCAGCAGTGGCGGGGACCCTTACAATGAGCAGTTCTTC.

This clone came up a few times. The chain carries TRBV18 and TRBJ2-7; 7 bases agree with TRBD2. The length of the CDR3 is 14 residues. The trim removed 8 bases at V and 2 bases at J, leaving 9 bases unmatched. In germline, CDR1 is KGHSH, CDR2 LQKENI. CDR3 protein: CASAPEGRAYEQYF. For the CDR3, the DNA is TGTGCCAGCGCGCCAGAGGGGAGGGCCTACGAGCAGTACTTC.

This chain joins TRBV9 and TRBJ2-7, with 9 bases matching TRBD1. Germline V gene sequence: CDR1 SGDLS, CDR2 YYNGEE. The ends lost 3 bases at V and 5 bases at J; junction bases unmatched: 6. The CDR3 sequence is 14 residues long. CDR3 sequence: CASSGGQGGHEQYF. The CDR3 DNA sequence: TGTGCCAGCAGCGGGGGACAGGGAGGCCACGAGCAGTACTTC. Supplemented by reference TRBV9 and TRBJ2-7, the full variable domain reads DSGVTQTPKHLITATGQRVTLRCSPRSGDLSVYWYQQSLDQGLQFLIQYYNGEERAKGNILERFSAQQFPDLHSELNLSSLELGDSALYFCASSGGQGGHEQYFGPGTRLTVT.

The chain employs TRBV7-9 and TRBJ2-2; no clear D. Trimming removed 6 bases at V and 6 bases at J, with 14 bases between. This CDR3 is 14 amino acids long. The germline V gene has CDR1 SEHNR and CDR2 FQNEAQ (reference sequence). In DNA form, the CDR3 reads TGTGCCAGCAGGCTTTCCGAGTTATCCGGGGAGCTGTTTTTT. This sequence encodes CASRLSELSGELFF.

The chain joins TRBV9 to TRBJ2-3; 8 bases map to TRBD1. Germline values: CDR1 SGDLS, CDR2 YYNGEE. V trimming: 0 bases; J trimming: 2 bases; junction bases outside the gene matches: 2. The CDR3 spans 15 residues. CDR3 in amino acids: CASSVGQGPTDTQYF. Here the CDR3 DNA reads TGTGCCAGCAGCGTAGGACAGGGGCCCACAGATACGCAGTATTTT.